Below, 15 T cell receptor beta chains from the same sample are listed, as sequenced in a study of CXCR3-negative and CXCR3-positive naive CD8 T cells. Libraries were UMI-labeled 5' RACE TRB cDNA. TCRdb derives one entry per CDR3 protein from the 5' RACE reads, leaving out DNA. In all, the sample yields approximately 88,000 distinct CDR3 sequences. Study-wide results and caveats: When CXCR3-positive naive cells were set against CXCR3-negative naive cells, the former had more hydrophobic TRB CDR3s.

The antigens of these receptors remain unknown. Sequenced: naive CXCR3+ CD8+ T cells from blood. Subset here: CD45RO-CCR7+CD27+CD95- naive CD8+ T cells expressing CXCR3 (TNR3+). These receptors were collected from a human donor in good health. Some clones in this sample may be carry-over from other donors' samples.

CDR3 in amino acids: CATSSGTANNEQFF. The gene calls are TRBV15 and TRBJ2-1; TCRdb lists TRBD1, though no DNA is available to test this call. CDR1 LNHNV and CDR2 YYDKDF come from the germline V gene (reference sequence). The length of the CDR3 is 14 residues.

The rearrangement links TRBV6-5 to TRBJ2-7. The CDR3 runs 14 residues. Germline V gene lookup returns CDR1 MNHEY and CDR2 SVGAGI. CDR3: CASSYGASSYEQYF.

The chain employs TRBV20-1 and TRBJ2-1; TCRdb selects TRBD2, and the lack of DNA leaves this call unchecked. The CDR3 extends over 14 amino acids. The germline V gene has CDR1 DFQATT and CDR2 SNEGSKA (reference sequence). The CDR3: CSARGTSGGNEQFF.

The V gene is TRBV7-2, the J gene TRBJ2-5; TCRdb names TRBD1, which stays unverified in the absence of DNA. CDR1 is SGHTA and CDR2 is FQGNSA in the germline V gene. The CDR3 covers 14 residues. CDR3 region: CASSLDRWTQTQYF.

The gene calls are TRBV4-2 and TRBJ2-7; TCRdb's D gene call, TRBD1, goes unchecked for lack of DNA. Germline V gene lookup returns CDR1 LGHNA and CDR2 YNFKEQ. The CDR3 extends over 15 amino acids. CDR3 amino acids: CASSQVLQGGNEQYF.

Here the CDR3 reads CASSFRGGGKGWDEQFF. The chain couples TRBV5-1 to TRBJ2-1; TCRdb calls TRBD1, which cannot be checked without DNA. Germline V gene lookup returns CDR1 SGHRS and CDR2 YFSETQ. CDR3 length equals 17 residues.

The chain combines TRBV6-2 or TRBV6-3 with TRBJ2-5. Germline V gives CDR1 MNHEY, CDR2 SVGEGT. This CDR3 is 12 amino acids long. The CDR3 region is CASSYPEETQYF.

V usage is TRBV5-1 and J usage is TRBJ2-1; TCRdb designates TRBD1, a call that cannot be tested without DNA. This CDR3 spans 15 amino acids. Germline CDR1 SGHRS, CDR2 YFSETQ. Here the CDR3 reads CASSSISSGGNEQFF.

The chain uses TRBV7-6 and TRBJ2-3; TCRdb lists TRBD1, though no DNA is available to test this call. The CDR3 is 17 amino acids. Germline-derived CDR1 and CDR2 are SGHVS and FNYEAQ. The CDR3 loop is CASSPNSGRGGTDTQYF.

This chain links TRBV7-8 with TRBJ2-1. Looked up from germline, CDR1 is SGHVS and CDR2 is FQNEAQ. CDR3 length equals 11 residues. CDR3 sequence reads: CASSLGGEQFF.

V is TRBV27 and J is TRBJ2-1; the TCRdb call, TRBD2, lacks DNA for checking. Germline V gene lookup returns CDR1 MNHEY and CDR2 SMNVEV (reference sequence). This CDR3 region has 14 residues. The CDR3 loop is CASSPRTSANEQFF.

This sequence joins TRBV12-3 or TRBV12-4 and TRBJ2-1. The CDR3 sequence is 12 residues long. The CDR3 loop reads CASSFQMHEQFF.

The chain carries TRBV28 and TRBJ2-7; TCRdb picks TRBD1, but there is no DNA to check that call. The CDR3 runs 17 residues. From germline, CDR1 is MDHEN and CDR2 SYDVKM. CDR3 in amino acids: CASSSVTDLRWSYEQYF.

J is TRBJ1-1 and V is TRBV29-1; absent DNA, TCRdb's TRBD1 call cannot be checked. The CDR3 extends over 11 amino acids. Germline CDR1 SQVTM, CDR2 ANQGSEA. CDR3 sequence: CSVVQGGWAFF.

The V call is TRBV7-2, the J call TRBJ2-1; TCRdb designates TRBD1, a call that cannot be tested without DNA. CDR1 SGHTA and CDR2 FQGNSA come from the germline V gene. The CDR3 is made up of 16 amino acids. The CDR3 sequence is CASSSDDRVINNEQFF.